This T cell receptor beta chain was recorded in a study of cytotoxic CD8 clonotypes in ibrutinib-treated CLL. General study findings and limits: Ibrutinib response saw clonality rise, and progression saw it return toward baseline.

With cryopreserved PBMCs as the source, around 2 micrograms of genomic DNA went to TCR beta libraries. Concerning this clone: As yet, its antigen is unknown.

Investigators sought sequencing depths of between 1 in 200,000 and 1 in 1 million T cells. Clones were sequenced by immunoSEQ multiplex PCR, and TCRdb holds only the in-frame ones, with some missing. The table has thousands of clones, around 70% seen once. The CDR3 loop spans 14 amino acids. V lost 4 bases, J lost 5 bases, and 5 bases stayed unmatched. Germline V gives CDR1 SQVTM, CDR2 ANQGSEA. The source is a human donor with chronic lymphocytic leukemia. V gene TRBV29-1 combines with J gene TRBJ2-2; 9 positions match TRBD2. The sequencing here drew on PBMCs, taken before ibrutinib treatment. The CDR3 nucleotides read TGCAGCGTTGGGCGGGAGGGGGGAACCGGGGAGCTGTTTTTT. It codes for CSVGREGGTGELFF.